This TCR beta chain was captured in a study of identical twins. J was trimmed by 6 bases and V by 5 bases; bases with no gene match: 6. Per germline, CDR1 ENHRY and CDR2 SYGVKD. This CDR3 has 14 amino acids. In this sample, this clonotype turned up many times. Unique molecular identifiers were present on the cDNA, and a universal primer site came from template switching. A single record per CDR3 protein comes from TCRdb applying MiXCR to the 5' RACE reads. Seen here are approximately 620,000 distinct CDR3 sequences, less than 10% observed once, and the top ten hold more than 0.75%. A further study also used this sample, focusing on yellow fever vaccine responses in identical twins.

Material: PBMCs. The gene calls are TRBV10-3 and TRBJ2-4; 8 positions agree with TRBD1. The sequence came from a woman under 30 in good health. CDR3 sequence reads: CAISSDRGGNIQYF. CDR3 in DNA: TGTGCCATCAGTTCTGACAGGGGTGGAAACATTCAGTACTTC.